This T cell receptor beta chain was captured by sequencing in a study of blood T cell repertoires in COVID-19. The CDR3 consists of 15 residues. Germline V gene lookup returns CDR1 SGHKS and CDR2 YYEKEE (reference sequence). With V trimmed by 0 bases and J by 8 bases, 6 bases remained unmatched. Repertoires were generated with immunoSEQ multiplex PCR, while TCRdb's copy carries only in-frame clones and drops some. The sample consists of a few hundred thousand clones, 88% of them appearing once. The clonotype was recovered from a woman aged 25-40 years with COVID-19, enrolled during active disease. The sequencing sample was made of peripheral blood. The V call is TRBV5-5, the J call TRBJ2-1; 9 bases map to TRBD1. The CDR3, as DNA: TGTGCCAGCAGCTTGGCGGGACAGGGTGTTGATGAGCAGTTCTTC. It yields the protein CASSLAGQGVDEQFF. Looking up the rest from reference TRBV5-5 and TRBJ2-1 gives the full variable domain: DAGVTQSPTHLIKTRGQQVTLRCSPISGHKSVSWYQQVLGQGPQFIFQYYEKEERGRGNFPDRFSARQFPNYSSELNVNALLLGDSALYLCASSLAGQGVDEQFFGPGTRLTVL.